This T cell receptor beta chain was documented in a study of blood T cell repertoires in COVID-19. Across the whole study: Acute and convalescent COVID-19 specimens originated in the United States, Italy and Spain.

This CDR3 contains 12 residues. The V and J ends lost 11 bases and 6 bases respectively, with 16 bases between them. CDR1 is MDHEN and CDR2 is SYDVKM in the germline V gene. As originally analysed: Amplifying reference gene primers gave estimates of nucleated cell counts. This table comes from immunoSEQ multiplex PCR, and its TCRdb copy is limited to in-frame clones, with some not included. V and J calls and clone size are those listed in that table; D and trimming were worked out from the DNA. The data show some 130,000 clones, less than 90% seen once. This clonotype was sampled from a man aged 40-55 years with acute COVID-19. J is TRBJ1-2 and V is TRBV28; possibly TRBD1 for D (6 bases). Specimen: PBMCs or T cells enriched from blood (not recorded which). CDR3: CAGGQLGNGYTF. As DNA, the CDR3 is TGTGCCGGCGGACAGTTAGGTAATGGCTACACCTTC.